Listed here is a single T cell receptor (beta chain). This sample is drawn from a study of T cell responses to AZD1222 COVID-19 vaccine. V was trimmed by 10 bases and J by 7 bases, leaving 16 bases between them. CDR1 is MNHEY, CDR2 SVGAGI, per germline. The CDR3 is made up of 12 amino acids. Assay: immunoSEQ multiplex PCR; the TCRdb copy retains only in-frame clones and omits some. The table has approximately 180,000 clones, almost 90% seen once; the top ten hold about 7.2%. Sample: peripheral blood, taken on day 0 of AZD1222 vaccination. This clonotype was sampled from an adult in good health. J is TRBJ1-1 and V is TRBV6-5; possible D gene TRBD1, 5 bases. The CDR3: CATRWGGDEAFF. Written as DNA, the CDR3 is TGTGCCACTCGGTGGGGGGGAGATGAAGCTTTCTTT.